This T cell receptor beta chain derives from a study of tumor and adjacent non-tumor tissue in lung cancer. No cell sorting was done before RNA was extracted from the tissue. Distant lung tissue was collected more than 3 cm away from the tumor edge. Three rounds of nested PCR, following a modified ARM-PCR protocol, produced the TCRbeta library. Via MiXCR, TCRdb re-called the multiplex PCR reads, giving one row per CDR3 protein. Altogether more than 75,000 distinct CDR3 sequences are present, 75% to 90% being singletons, with the ten largest covering about 29%. As regards this clonotype: Compared with germline, one end of the junction differs, possibly owing to a read error.

The CDR3 has 15 residues. Germline lookup yields CDR1 MNHEY and CDR2 SVGAGI. Sequenced sample: distant non-tumor lung tissue. This receptor was obtained from a man aged 60 to 69 with small cell lung cancer. The chain employs TRBV6-5 and TRBJ1-3; D possibly corresponds to TRBD1 (5 bases). This CDR3 is CASTSTGPSGNIIYF. In DNA, the CDR3 is TGCGCCAGCACCAGCACGGGACCCTCTGGAAACATCATATATTTT.